The 9 T cell receptor beta chains in this list originate from one sample, sequenced in a study of blood T cell repertoires in COVID-19. This table comes from immunoSEQ multiplex PCR, and its TCRdb copy is limited to in-frame clones, with some not included. The sample yields some 120,000 clones, 55% to 70% seen once. The sample comprised peripheral blood. The receptors originated from a woman between 70 and 85 years old with acute or convalescent COVID-19.

A few counts support this clone. The chain has TRBV5-1 and TRBJ2-1; D remains ambiguous. The CDR3 is made up of 14 amino acids. Germline CDR1 and CDR2: SGHRS and YFSETQ. Trimming stripped 0 bases from V and 6 bases from J, with 10 bases between. CDR3 DNA sequence: TGCGCCAGCAGCTTGGAATGGGCGTCCAATGAGCAGTTCTTC. Amino acid sequence: CASSLEWASNEQFF.

This rearrangement joins TRBV18 to TRBJ2-2; 7 nucleotides align to TRBD2. Germline-derived CDR1 and CDR2 are KGHSH and LQKENI. The CDR3 is 15 amino acids. After removal of 4 bases from V and 3 bases from J, the junction contained 5 bases not matched to a gene. The CDR3 nucleotides read TGTGCCAGCTCACAGTTCCGGGAGGACACCGGGGAGCTGTTTTTT. Encoded protein: CASSQFREDTGELFF.

The chain joins TRBV7-9 to TRBJ2-3; D possibly corresponds to TRBD1 (5 bases). Trimming stripped 6 bases from V and 3 bases from J, with 16 bases between. The CDR3 runs 15 residues. CDR1 is SEHNR, CDR2 FQNEAQ, per germline (reference sequence). As DNA, the CDR3 is TGTGCCAGCAGTTTCGTCTCAGGGCGAACAGATACGCAGTATTTT. It yields the protein CASSFVSGRTDTQYF.

V gene TRBV29-1 combines with J gene TRBJ2-1; the D is unclear. The CDR3 has 9 amino acids. Germline V CDR1 and CDR2: SQVTM, ANQGSEA. V lost 6 bases, J lost 8 bases, and 5 bases lay in between. The CDR3 spells CSVSHEQFF. The DNA of the CDR3 is TGCAGCGTATCTCATGAGCAGTTCTTC.

The chain has TRBV29-1 and TRBJ2-7, with 9 bases identical to TRBD1. J lost 6 bases, V lost 7 bases, and 4 bases had no gene match. CDR3 length: 11 residues. The germline V gene encodes CDR1 SQVTM and CDR2 ANQGSEA. The CDR3 region has the DNA TGCAGCGGGGGACAGGGCGGCGAGCAGTACTTC. This encodes CSGGQGGEQYF.

This clone was counted only a few times. The chain employs TRBV6-4 and TRBJ2-2, with D possibly TRBD2 on 5 matching bases. CDR3 length equals 15 residues. V lost 5 bases and J lost 8, with 18 bases in between. Per the germline V gene, CDR1 is MRHNA and CDR2 is SNTAGT. CDR3 in amino acids: CASSSAVGSSGELFF. The CDR3 DNA reads TGTGCCAGCAGTTCCGCAGTGGGGAGTTCGGGGGAGCTGTTTTTT.

The chain recombines TRBV7-6 with TRBJ2-5; TRBD1 matches 7 bases. The CDR3 sequence is 14 residues long. J lost 4 bases, V lost 5 bases, and 7 bases had no gene match. Germline CDR1 SGHVS, CDR2 FNYEAQ. CDR3 nucleotide sequence: TGTGCCAGCAGCCCGAAGGGGGCAAGAGAGACCCAGTACTTC. Amino acid sequence: CASSPKGARETQYF.

This clone was counted once. The chain recombines TRBV7-9 with TRBJ2-7; 10 nucleotides line up with TRBD1. Trimming at V came to 2 bases and at J to 0 bases, leaving 10 bases not matched to a gene. This CDR3 is built from 18 residues. The germline gives CDR1 SEHNR, CDR2 FQNEAQ (reference sequence). In DNA, the CDR3 is TGTGCCAGCAGCTTACGATCCCCGAGGACAGGGGGCTCCTACGAGCAGTACTTC. It codes for CASSLRSPRTGGSYEQYF.

The chain joins TRBV2 to TRBJ2-5; TRBD2 aligns across 10 bases. Germline values: CDR1 SNHLY, CDR2 FYNNEI. This CDR3 contains 14 residues. V gave up 8 bases and J gave up 0 bases; unmatched junction bases: 3. The CDR3 nucleotides read TGTGCCAGCCCGACTAGCGGGTACCAAGAGACCCAGTACTTC. Amino acids: CASPTSGYQETQYF. The entire variable domain, with the rest obtained from reference TRBV2 and TRBJ2-5, is as follows: EPEVTQTPSHQVTQMGQEVILRCVPISNHLYFYWYRQILGQKVEFLVSFYNNEISEKSEIFDDQFSVERPDGSNFTLKIRSTKLEDSAMYFCASPTSGYQETQYFGPGTRLLVL.